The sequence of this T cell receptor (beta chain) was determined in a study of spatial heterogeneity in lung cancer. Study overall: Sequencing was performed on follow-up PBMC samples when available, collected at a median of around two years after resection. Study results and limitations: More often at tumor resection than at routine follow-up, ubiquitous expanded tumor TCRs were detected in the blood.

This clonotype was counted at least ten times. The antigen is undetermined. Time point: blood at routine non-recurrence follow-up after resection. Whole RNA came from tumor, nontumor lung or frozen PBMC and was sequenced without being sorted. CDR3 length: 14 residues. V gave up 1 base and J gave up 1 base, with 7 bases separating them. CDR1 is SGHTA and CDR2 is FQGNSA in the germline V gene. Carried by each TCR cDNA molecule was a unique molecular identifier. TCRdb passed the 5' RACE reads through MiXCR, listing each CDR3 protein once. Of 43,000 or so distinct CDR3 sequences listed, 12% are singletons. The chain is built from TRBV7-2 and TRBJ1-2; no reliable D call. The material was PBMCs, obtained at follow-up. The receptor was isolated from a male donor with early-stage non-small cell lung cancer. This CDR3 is CASSLGSHNYGYTF. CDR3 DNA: TGTGCCAGCAGCTTAGGAAGCCATAACTATGGCTACACCTTC.